Listed below are T cell receptor beta chains from one sample, sequenced in a study of type 1 regulatory T cells. TCRdb re-derived calls from the reads in MiXCR, one entry per CDR3 protein. Of 20,000 or so distinct CDR3 sequences detected, around half appear once; the ten largest clones hold 4.8%. Antigens of these TCRs are unknown. The material sequenced was cultured T cells, either the whole culture or a sorted T cell fraction (not recorded which). The receptor source for this set is a human donor in good health. The CDR3 runs from the conserved cysteine through the conserved F or W. The order of the fields is clone size, D gene, J gene, V gene, CDR3 DNA, CDR3 protein. D genes are given only for firm matches. Size values are once, few and many counts, or a class for expanded clones, and some rows have none.

clone_size: once; d_call: .; j_call: TRBJ2-1; v_call: TRBV10-3; cdr3_nt: TGTGCCATCAAAGAGCTAGAAAGCTCCTACAATGAGCAGTTCTTC; cdr3_aa: CAIKELESSYNEQFF
clone_size: .; d_call: .; j_call: TRBJ1-1; v_call: TRBV4-2; cdr3_nt: TGTGCCAACAGCCAAGCGGGTGGGCTCCTGAAGGACGGCTTT; cdr3_aa: CANSQAGGLLKDGF
clone_size: .; d_call: TRBD1; j_call: TRBJ1-4; v_call: TRBV27; cdr3_nt: TGTGCCACGAGGGACAGGGGGTTGAAACTGTTTTTT; cdr3_aa: CATRDRGLKLFF
clone_size: medium-sized; d_call: .; j_call: TRBJ2-5; v_call: TRBV20-1; cdr3_nt: TGCAGTGCTAGGGATCAGCGCGGCCTCCAAGAGACCCAGTACTTC; cdr3_aa: CSARDQRGLQETQYF
clone_size: many; d_call: .; j_call: TRBJ2-5; v_call: TRBV21-1; cdr3_nt: TGTGCCAGCAGCAAAGATCACGGGACTAGCGGGGGGCGCCAAGAGACCCAGTACTTC; cdr3_aa: CASSKDHGTSGGRQETQYF
clone_size: .; d_call: .; j_call: TRBJ1-5; v_call: TRBV18; cdr3_nt: TGTGCCAGTTCACCACGACAGGATCCGAGCAATCAGCCCCAGCATTTT; cdr3_aa: CASSPRQDPSNQPQHF
clone_size: .; d_call: .; j_call: TRBJ2-2; v_call: TRBV14; cdr3_nt: TGTGCCAGCAGCCTTCAGGCCACCGGGGAGCTGTTTTTT; cdr3_aa: CASSLQATGELFF
clone_size: few; d_call: TRBD1; j_call: TRBJ1-5; v_call: TRBV19; cdr3_nt: TGTGCCAGTAGTATCCGGACAGGGACTCAGCCCCAGCATTTT; cdr3_aa: CASSIRTGTQPQHF
clone_size: .; d_call: TRBD2; j_call: TRBJ2-1; v_call: TRBV6-6; cdr3_nt: TGTGCCAGCAGTTACGGTGGCGGGGGGGCCCCCAATGAGCAGTTCTTC; cdr3_aa: CASSYGGGGAPNEQFF
clone_size: medium-sized; d_call: .; j_call: TRBJ1-2; v_call: TRBV12-3/TRBV12-4; cdr3_nt: TGTGCCAGCAGCGCACGAGCGGGACGGGTCGACTATGGCTACACCTTC; cdr3_aa: CASSARAGRVDYGYTF
clone_size: medium-sized; d_call: TRBD2; j_call: TRBJ2-5; v_call: TRBV6-6; cdr3_nt: TGTGCCAGCAGTTACAAATCGGGGGGGCAAGAGACCCAGTACTTC; cdr3_aa: CASSYKSGGQETQYF
clone_size: .; d_call: .; j_call: TRBJ2-5; v_call: TRBV29-1; cdr3_nt: TGCAGCACCGGGCTCCGGGAGACCCAGTACTTC; cdr3_aa: CSTGLRETQYF
clone_size: few; d_call: .; j_call: TRBJ2-4; v_call: TRBV3-1; cdr3_nt: TGTGCCAGCAGCCAGCGTGGGGGGCTATTTCAGTACTTC; cdr3_aa: CASSQRGGLFQYF
clone_size: .; d_call: .; j_call: TRBJ1-6; v_call: TRBV9; cdr3_nt: TGTGCCAGCAGCGGAGGAGCAAGCTCCTATAATTCACCCCTCCACTTT; cdr3_aa: CASSGGASSYNSPLHF
clone_size: .; d_call: .; j_call: TRBJ2-3; v_call: TRBV6-5; cdr3_nt: TGTGCCAGCAGTTACTACCCTGGCACAGATACGCAGTATTTT; cdr3_aa: CASSYYPGTDTQYF
clone_size: .; d_call: TRBD2; j_call: TRBJ2-3; v_call: TRBV11-2; cdr3_nt: TGTGCCAGCAGCTTAGGGTCCAGCGGGGGGTATGCAGATACGCAGTATTTT; cdr3_aa: CASSLGSSGGYADTQYF
clone_size: few; d_call: TRBD1; j_call: TRBJ2-3; v_call: TRBV7-2; cdr3_nt: TGTGCCAGCACCTCAGCCGGGACAGCGACTGCCCGAAGCACAGATACGCAGTATTTT; cdr3_aa: CASTSAGTATARSTDTQYF
clone_size: few; d_call: TRBD2; j_call: TRBJ2-3; v_call: TRBV4-1; cdr3_nt: TGCGCCAGCAGCCTCGCCAGACTAGCGGGGGGGCAAACAGATACGCAGTATTTT; cdr3_aa: CASSLARLAGGQTDTQYF
clone_size: .; d_call: TRBD1; j_call: TRBJ1-1; v_call: TRBV5-1; cdr3_nt: TGCGCCAGCAGCTTGCAAGGGACAGATTACACTGAAGCTTTCTTT; cdr3_aa: CASSLQGTDYTEAFF
clone_size: .; d_call: TRBD1; j_call: TRBJ1-2; v_call: TRBV6-6; cdr3_nt: TGTGCCAGCAGTTACCGGGACAGGGTCTTCGGGGGCTACACCTTC; cdr3_aa: CASSYRDRVFGGYTF
clone_size: many; d_call: TRBD1; j_call: TRBJ2-5; v_call: TRBV24-1; cdr3_nt: TGTGCCACCAGTGACCCCGGACAGGGGACTGAGACCCAGTACTTC; cdr3_aa: CATSDPGQGTETQYF
clone_size: .; d_call: TRBD2; j_call: TRBJ2-5; v_call: TRBV5-5; cdr3_nt: TGTGCCAGCAGCATGGGACTAGCGGGGGGTCAAGAGACCCAGTACTTC; cdr3_aa: CASSMGLAGGQETQYF
clone_size: many; d_call: TRBD1; j_call: TRBJ2-5; v_call: TRBV5-1; cdr3_nt: TGCGCCAGCAGCTTGGAGGGGACAGTTTCGACCCAGTACTTC; cdr3_aa: CASSLEGTVSTQYF
clone_size: .; d_call: .; j_call: TRBJ2-7; v_call: TRBV2; cdr3_nt: TGTGCCAGCAGGCAAGACAAAATCAGCTCCTACGAGCAGTACTTC; cdr3_aa: CASRQDKISSYEQYF
clone_size: .; d_call: .; j_call: TRBJ2-7; v_call: TRBV6-6; cdr3_nt: TGTGCCAGCAGTCCGTTCCTAGGTGGGAGCGAGCAGTACTTC; cdr3_aa: CASSPFLGGSEQYF
clone_size: .; d_call: TRBD1; j_call: TRBJ2-7; v_call: TRBV12-3/TRBV12-4; cdr3_nt: TGTGCCAGCAGTCTACAGGGGAACCTGGGTGAGCAGTACTTC; cdr3_aa: CASSLQGNLGEQYF
clone_size: .; d_call: TRBD1; j_call: TRBJ1-2; v_call: TRBV5-5; cdr3_nt: TGTGCCAGCAGCACTAGACAGGGAAACTATGGCTACACCTTC; cdr3_aa: CASSTRQGNYGYTF
clone_size: .; d_call: .; j_call: TRBJ2-3; v_call: TRBV20-1; cdr3_nt: TGCAGTGCTAGAGTCCGTCGCCCAGATACGCAGTATTTT; cdr3_aa: CSARVRRPDTQYF
clone_size: .; d_call: TRBD1; j_call: TRBJ2-1; v_call: TRBV29-1; cdr3_nt: TGCAGCGTTGCCAGGGGGTTCTCCTACAATGAGCAGTTCTTC; cdr3_aa: CSVARGFSYNEQFF
clone_size: large; d_call: TRBD2; j_call: TRBJ2-2; v_call: TRBV10-3; cdr3_nt: TGTGCCATCACCCAGGGACTAGATTATCGGGAGCTGTTTTTT; cdr3_aa: CAITQGLDYRELFF
clone_size: .; d_call: .; j_call: TRBJ2-3; v_call: TRBV15; cdr3_nt: TGTGCCACCAGCAGAGGCTCTCTCAGCACAGATACGCAGTATTTT; cdr3_aa: CATSRGSLSTDTQYF
clone_size: .; d_call: TRBD2; j_call: TRBJ2-4; v_call: TRBV20-1; cdr3_nt: TGCAGTGCTAGAGATCGGCCCGGGGGGGCCAAAAACATTCAGTACTTC; cdr3_aa: CSARDRPGGAKNIQYF
clone_size: few; d_call: .; j_call: TRBJ1-6; v_call: TRBV20-1; cdr3_nt: TGCAGTGCTGTTCGACAGGACTCCTATAATTCACCCCTCCACTTT; cdr3_aa: CSAVRQDSYNSPLHF
clone_size: .; d_call: TRBD1; j_call: TRBJ2-2; v_call: TRBV12-3/TRBV12-4; cdr3_nt: TGTGCCAGCAGGCGACAGGGAAACACCGGGGAGCTGTTTTTT; cdr3_aa: CASRRQGNTGELFF
clone_size: .; d_call: TRBD1; j_call: TRBJ1-3; v_call: TRBV20-1; cdr3_nt: TGCAGTGCTCACCGGGACAGGGGGTTCGCCCCGGTTGGAAACACCATATATTTT; cdr3_aa: CSAHRDRGFAPVGNTIYF
clone_size: few; d_call: .; j_call: TRBJ2-3; v_call: TRBV5-1; cdr3_nt: TGCGCCAGCAGCTTGGCGCGGGGAAACACAGATACGCAGTATTTT; cdr3_aa: CASSLARGNTDTQYF
clone_size: many; d_call: .; j_call: TRBJ2-3; v_call: TRBV7-2; cdr3_nt: TGTGCCAGCAGCTTGTTTCGTCAACCGTCCGCAGATACGCAGTATTTT; cdr3_aa: CASSLFRQPSADTQYF
clone_size: medium-sized; d_call: .; j_call: TRBJ1-2; v_call: TRBV2; cdr3_nt: TGTGCCAGCAGCCTTGTTACAGGGAACTATGGCTACACCTTC; cdr3_aa: CASSLVTGNYGYTF
clone_size: .; d_call: .; j_call: TRBJ1-1; v_call: TRBV7-9; cdr3_nt: TGTGCCAGCAGCTTAGCGTTAGGCCTCGAAGCTTTCTTT; cdr3_aa: CASSLALGLEAFF
clone_size: .; d_call: .; j_call: TRBJ2-2; v_call: TRBV11-3; cdr3_nt: TGTGCCAGCAGCTTAGAGGGCTTGAACACCGGGGAGCTGTTTTTT; cdr3_aa: CASSLEGLNTGELFF
clone_size: .; d_call: .; j_call: TRBJ2-1; v_call: TRBV20-1; cdr3_nt: TGCAGTGCGGGCGGGGTGAATGGTGAGCAGTTCTTC; cdr3_aa: CSAGGVNGEQFF
clone_size: .; d_call: .; j_call: TRBJ2-1; v_call: TRBV18; cdr3_nt: TGTGCCAGCTCACCACCGGGCCCGTACAATGAGCAGTTCTTC; cdr3_aa: CASSPPGPYNEQFF
clone_size: .; d_call: .; j_call: TRBJ2-5; v_call: TRBV12-2; cdr3_nt: TGTGCAAGTCGCTTAGCCGGGGATCCCGTCGAGACCCAGTACTTC; cdr3_aa: CASRLAGDPVETQYF
clone_size: .; d_call: TRBD1; j_call: TRBJ1-1; v_call: TRBV14; cdr3_nt: TGTACCAGCAGCCAATGGGTGGGACAGGGGAACACTGAAGCTTTCTTT; cdr3_aa: CTSSQWVGQGNTEAFF
clone_size: .; d_call: .; j_call: TRBJ1-1; v_call: TRBV12-3/TRBV12-4; cdr3_nt: TGTGCCAGCAGTTTATTAACCGGTAGTGAAGCTTTCTTT; cdr3_aa: CASSLLTGSEAFF
clone_size: .; d_call: TRBD1; j_call: TRBJ1-2; v_call: TRBV14; cdr3_nt: TGTGCCAGCAGCCGAACACAGGGGTTCCCTCATGGCTACACTTTC; cdr3_aa: CASSRTQGFPHGYTF
clone_size: .; d_call: TRBD2; j_call: TRBJ2-1; v_call: TRBV5-1; cdr3_nt: TGCGCCAGCAGCAAAACGACTAGCGGGGCTTACAATGAGCAGTTCTTC; cdr3_aa: CASSKTTSGAYNEQFF
clone_size: few; d_call: TRBD2; j_call: TRBJ2-5; v_call: TRBV11-3; cdr3_nt: TGTGCCAGCAGCTTTGGACTAGCGGGGGGCGCCAGTGGGACCCAGTACTTC; cdr3_aa: CASSFGLAGGASGTQYF
clone_size: .; d_call: TRBD2; j_call: TRBJ2-3; v_call: TRBV5-1; cdr3_nt: TGCGCCAGCAGCGGACTAGCGGGGACCCGGGGCACAGATACGCAGTATTTT; cdr3_aa: CASSGLAGTRGTDTQYF
clone_size: .; d_call: TRBD1; j_call: TRBJ1-1; v_call: TRBV7-6; cdr3_nt: TGTGCCAGCAGCACCGAACAGGGGGCCGCTGAAGCTTTCTTT; cdr3_aa: CASSTEQGAAEAFF
clone_size: .; d_call: .; j_call: TRBJ2-5; v_call: TRBV12-3/TRBV12-4; cdr3_nt: TGTGCCAGCAGTTATATCCACAGGGCTGGGTCTTCCCAGTACTTC; cdr3_aa: CASSYIHRAGSSQYF
clone_size: .; d_call: TRBD2; j_call: TRBJ2-1; v_call: TRBV2; cdr3_nt: TGTGCCAGCAGCCTCCCGGGGGGGGGGACGAGAGAGTACAATGAGCAGTTCTTC; cdr3_aa: CASSLPGGGTREYNEQFF
clone_size: few; d_call: .; j_call: TRBJ2-7; v_call: TRBV5-4; cdr3_nt: TGTGCCAGCAGCTTGGGTTCTGTTTACGAGCAGTACTTC; cdr3_aa: CASSLGSVYEQYF
clone_size: once; d_call: .; j_call: TRBJ1-5; v_call: TRBV3-1; cdr3_nt: TGTGCCAGCAGCCAAGGGGCCGGGAATCAGCCCCAGCATTTT; cdr3_aa: CASSQGAGNQPQHF
clone_size: .; d_call: .; j_call: TRBJ1-1; v_call: TRBV20-1; cdr3_nt: TGCAGTGCTAGATTGTTCTCGCCGGGACGACCGTTCAATCCTACTGACACTGAAGCTTTCTTT; cdr3_aa: CSARLFSPGRPFNPTDTEAFF
clone_size: few; d_call: .; j_call: TRBJ1-2; v_call: TRBV6-6; cdr3_nt: TGTGCCAGCCTACCACGTCCTGCTAATGGCTACACCTTC; cdr3_aa: CASLPRPANGYTF
clone_size: .; d_call: TRBD1; j_call: TRBJ1-4; v_call: TRBV4-1; cdr3_nt: TGCGCCAGCAGCCTATCCTCAGGGGGGGCGCAGGGTGAAAAACTGTTTTTT; cdr3_aa: CASSLSSGGAQGEKLFF
clone_size: .; d_call: .; j_call: TRBJ1-6; v_call: TRBV27; cdr3_nt: TGTGCCAGCAGTACAATCCGGTTGGAGAATTCACCCCTCCACTTT; cdr3_aa: CASSTIRLENSPLHF
clone_size: many; d_call: TRBD2; j_call: TRBJ2-2; v_call: TRBV28; cdr3_nt: TGTGCCAGCAGTTTGACTGGTAGCGGGGGGGCAAGCACCGGGGAGCTGTTTTTT; cdr3_aa: CASSLTGSGGASTGELFF
clone_size: .; d_call: TRBD1; j_call: TRBJ2-1; v_call: TRBV6-1; cdr3_nt: TGTGCCAGCAGTGAAGCTGGGACAGTCTACAATGAGCAGTTCTTC; cdr3_aa: CASSEAGTVYNEQFF